One and the same sample provided the 30 T cell receptor beta chains below, sequenced in a study of T cell repertoires in cytomegalovirus infection. Their antigens remain unidentified. In TCRdb, the reads were re-called with MiXCR into one record per CDR3 protein. Of nearly 70,000 distinct CDR3 sequences detected, about 22% appear once; the ten largest clones hold under 85%. Source material: PBMCs, sequenced either directly or after in vitro stimulation (not recorded which). The receptors stem from a human donor in good health (CMV status not recorded). Some clones in this sample may be carry-over from other donors' samples.

This clonotype appeared a few times. CDR3 loop: CASRGLAEGEQFF. CDR3 nucleotides: TGTGCCAGTAGAGGACTAGCGGAAGGTGAGCAGTTCTTC. The chain recombines TRBV19 with TRBJ2-1; TRBD2 aligns across 10 bases. The junction had 5 bases not matched to a gene; V was cut back by 6 bases and J by 9 bases. Germline V lookup: CDR1 LNHDA, CDR2 SQIVND (reference sequence). This CDR3 spans 13 amino acids.

The V call is TRBV5-4, the J call TRBJ2-1; weak D call: TRBD2 (6 bases). The V and J ends lost 0 bases and 13 bases respectively, with 11 bases between them. Germline V CDR1 and CDR2: SGHNT, YYREEE (reference sequence). This CDR3 has 12 amino acids. CDR3 protein: CASSLGARDQFF. The CDR3 DNA reads TGTGCCAGCAGCTTGGGGGCGCGGGACCAGTTCTTC.

The chain combines TRBV11-2 with TRBJ1-5; weak D call: TRBD1 (5 bases). This CDR3 is 16 amino acids long. Germline CDR1 reads SGHAT; CDR2 reads FQNNGV. Trimming shortened V by 5 bases and J by 2 bases, and 16 bases separated the two germline ends. Here the CDR3 DNA reads TGTGCCAGCAGCCAGAACTTTTTACAGGGCAATCAGCCCCAGCATTTT. Translated, it gives CASSQNFLQGNQPQHF.

The chain employs TRBV5-4 and TRBJ2-5; D is ambiguous. Deletions cut 1 base from V and 4 bases from J, with 14 bases between. Germline V CDR1 and CDR2: SGHNT, YYREEE (reference sequence). There are 15 residues in the CDR3. The DNA of the CDR3 is TGTGCCAGCAGCTTGAGGGTAGCAGTGAGAGAGACCCAGTACTTC. Residues: CASSLRVAVRETQYF.

This clonotype was seen ten or more times. The gene calls are TRBV7-2 and TRBJ2-2, with 13 bases lining up with TRBD2. Germline V gene sequence: CDR1 SGHTA, CDR2 FQGNSA. This CDR3 comprises 16 residues. J gave up 1 base and V 5 bases, and 1 base lay outside the gene matches. The CDR3 spells CASSRTSGRNTGELFF. CDR3 DNA: TGTGCCAGCAGCCGGACTAGCGGGAGGAACACCGGGGAGCTGTTTTTT. The variable domain in full, with the rest retrieved from reference TRBV7-2 and TRBJ2-2, is GAGVSQSPSNKVTEKGKDVELRCDPISGHTALYWYRQSLGQGLEFLIYFQGNSAPDKSGLPSDRFSAERTGGSVSTLTIQRTQQEDSAVYLCASSRTSGRNTGELFFGEGSRLTVL.

This clonotype was recorded a few times. The J gene is TRBJ2-2, the V gene TRBV19, with D perhaps TRBD2 (5 bases). With 3 bases removed from V and 4 bases from J, the gap between germline ends came to 15 bases. Germline-derived CDR1 and CDR2 are LNHDA and SQIVND (reference sequence). The CDR3 consists of 16 residues. The DNA for the CDR3 is TGTGCCAGTAGTATTCCGGTCGGAGGAGCCACCGGGGAGCTGTTTTTT. The encoded protein is CASSIPVGGATGELFF.

In this sample, this clonotype turned up a few times. V gene TRBV12-3 or TRBV12-4 combines with J gene TRBJ2-1; 8 bases agree with TRBD2. The CDR3 runs to 18 residues. Trimming cost V 2 bases and J 3 bases; bases outside gene matches: 12. The CDR3 DNA follows: TGTGCCAGCAGTTTAAGTCGACAGCGGGGGCTCCACTACAATGAGCAGTTCTTC. It yields the protein CASSLSRQRGLHYNEQFF.

This chain uses TRBV7-8 with TRBJ2-1, with 12 positions matching TRBD2. CDR1 SGHVS and CDR2 FQNEAQ come from the germline V gene. With 5 bases clipped from V and 4 bases from J, the junction kept 6 bases outside the gene matches. The CDR3 consists of 16 residues. Here the CDR3 DNA reads TGTGCCAGCAGCCTCGGGACTAGCGGGCTATACAATGAGCAGTTCTTC. Its protein product is CASSLGTSGLYNEQFF.

DNA for the CDR3: TGTGCCAGTAGTATTCCCCTCATGGCAATCGATGAGCAGTTCTTC. Translation: CASSIPLMAIDEQFF. The V gene is TRBV19, the J gene TRBJ2-1; D remains unclear. The CDR3 runs 15 residues. The germline V gene encodes CDR1 LNHDA and CDR2 SQIVND (reference sequence). Trimming took 3 bases from V and 8 from J, leaving 17 bases between them.

This clonotype was seen a few times. V gene TRBV7-8 combines with J gene TRBJ1-6; a weak D match, TRBD1 (5 bases). Germline V gives CDR1 SGHVS, CDR2 FQNEAQ. This CDR3 is 17 amino acids long. Trimming removed 1 base at V and 6 bases at J, with 16 bases between. CDR3 sequence reads: CASSLVGGALINSPLHF. The CDR3 DNA reads as TGTGCCAGCAGCTTAGTTGGAGGGGCACTCATTAATTCACCCCTCCACTTT.

This clonotype is labeled medium-sized. The genes are TRBV7-9 and TRBJ2-5, with 13 positions matching TRBD2. Losses at the gene ends were 3 bases for V and 2 bases for J; bases not matched to a gene: 3. The CDR3 is made up of 16 amino acids. CDR1 is SEHNR, CDR2 FQNEAQ, per germline (reference sequence). CDR3 residues: CASSLTGLAGQETQYF. The CDR3 bases are TGTGCCAGCAGCTTGACGGGACTAGCGGGACAAGAGACCCAGTACTTC.

The table lists this clonotype with a few counts. The chain couples TRBV12-3 or TRBV12-4 to TRBJ2-1; D unresolved. V lost 5 bases, J lost 10 bases, and 9 bases lay in between. The CDR3 contains 11 residues. This chain's CDR3 is CASSMNPEQFF. The CDR3 DNA is TGTGCCAGCAGTATGAATCCAGAGCAGTTCTTC.

This clonotype was counted ten times or more. This chain joins TRBV7-2 and TRBJ2-3, with D unclear. Germline CDR1 SGHTA, CDR2 FQGNSA. Trimming shortened V by 0 bases and J by 1 base, and 11 bases separated the two germline ends. The CDR3 is 16 amino acids. This CDR3 reads CASSLAPAWGTDTQYF. The CDR3 DNA follows: TGTGCCAGCAGCTTAGCCCCGGCGTGGGGCACAGATACGCAGTATTTT.

J is TRBJ1-2 and V is TRBV18; a possible D gene is TRBD1 (5 bases). The CDR3 is 15 residues long. Germline assignment: CDR1 KGHSH and CDR2 LQKENI. The V end was cut by 3 bases, the J end by 4 bases, with 15 bases between. The CDR3 DNA follows: TGTGCCAGCTCACCGTCGGCGGGGGATAGCTATGGCTACACCTTC. Amino acids: CASSPSAGDSYGYTF.

This clonotype was seen ten or more times. The chain links TRBV7-9 to TRBJ2-5, with D uncertain. The CDR3 totals 14 residues. Germline-derived CDR1 and CDR2 are SEHNR and FQNEAQ (reference sequence). Trimming took 2 bases from V and 1 from J, leaving 8 bases between them. Here the CDR3 DNA reads TGTGCCAGCAGCTTATGGGCGATCCAAGAGACCCAGTACTTC. It encodes CASSLWAIQETQYF.

This clonotype was found many times. The chain joins TRBV12-3 or TRBV12-4 to TRBJ1-5; tentatively, D is TRBD1 (6 bases). V shed 4 bases and J shed 3 bases, with 10 bases lying between them. CDR3 length equals 14 residues. Here the CDR3 DNA reads TGTGCCAGCAGTTCCACAGGGTTCAATCAGCCCCAGCATTTT. This gives the protein CASSSTGFNQPQHF.

V is TRBV7-4 and J is TRBJ1-4; D gene ambiguous. The V gene lost 3 bases and the J gene lost 8 bases, with 10 bases spanning the gap. Germline values: CDR1 SGHVT, CDR2 SQSDAQ. The CDR3 is made up of 13 amino acids. The DNA of the CDR3 is TGTGCCAGCAGCTTTGGCGGGGAGGAAAAACTGTTTTTT. It translates to CASSFGGEEKLFF.

The chain joins TRBV29-1 to TRBJ2-5; no reliable D call. Germline V gives CDR1 SQVTM, CDR2 ANQGSEA. CDR3 length: 12 amino acids. Deletions cut 8 bases from V and 2 bases from J, with 12 bases between. The CDR3 DNA is TGCAGCTTCCTCTACTTGCAAGAGACCCAGTACTTC. The encoded protein is CSFLYLQETQYF. The full variable domain, its missing parts supplied by reference TRBV29-1 and TRBJ2-5, is SAVISQKPSRDICQRGTSLTIQCQVDSQVTMMFWYRQQPGQSLTLIATANQGSEATYESGFVIDKFPISRPNLTFSTLTVSNMSPEDSSIYLCSFLYLQETQYFGPGTRLLVL.

This clonotype was counted between two and nine times. Given a much more abundant clone one base away, this may be a read error. V gene TRBV14 combines with J gene TRBJ1-1; D is unclear. Germline CDR1 SGHDN, CDR2 FVKESK. The CDR3 extends over 12 amino acids. V lost 5 bases, J lost 1 base, and 5 bases lay in between. CDR3 protein: CASSISNTEAFF. DNA of the CDR3: TGTGCCAGCAGCATCTCGAACACTGAAGCTTTCTTT.

CDR3 amino acids: CASSSTGLGYEQYV. The CDR3 region has the DNA TGTGCCAGCAGTTCGACAGGGTTGGGATACGAGCAGTACGTC. The chain employs TRBV12-3 or TRBV12-4 and TRBJ2-7; 7 bases match TRBD1. The CDR3 runs to 14 residues. V lost 4 bases and J lost 4; bases outside the gene matches: 7.

The table lists this clonotype with a few counts. The chain links TRBV5-1 to TRBJ2-3, with unresolved D. Germline assignment: CDR1 SGHRS and CDR2 YFSETQ. This CDR3 has 14 amino acids. Trimming left V 0 bases short and J 3 bases short, with 8 bases between. The CDR3 spells CASSLANPTDTQYF. Written as DNA, the CDR3 is TGCGCCAGCAGCTTGGCCAACCCTACAGATACGCAGTATTTT.

The genes are TRBV7-2 and TRBJ2-5, with TRBD2 matching over 9 bases. This CDR3 spans 14 amino acids. Trimming cost V 5 bases and J 8 bases; bases outside gene matches: 9. Germline CDR1 and CDR2: SGHTA and FQGNSA. DNA of the CDR3: TGTGCCAGCAGCGGTAGCGGGAGCACGCGTACCCAGTACTTC. It is translated as CASSGSGSTRTQYF.

V gene TRBV7-9 combines with J gene TRBJ1-1; 8 positions agree with TRBD1. The CDR3 covers 14 residues. Trimming took 7 bases from V and 5 from J; bases not matched to a gene: 9. Germline V gene sequence: CDR1 SEHNR, CDR2 FQNEAQ (reference sequence). CDR3 bases: TGTGCCAGCACCCGGACAGGGTCTGTAACTGAAGCTTTCTTT. Its protein product is CASTRTGSVTEAFF.

This clonotype was seen many times. The chain employs TRBV6-1 and TRBJ2-7, with D tentatively TRBD2 (6 bases). Between the trimmed V and J ends, which lost 6 bases and 6 bases, there was a span of 24 bases. Germline CDR1 is MNHNS and CDR2 is SASEGT. CDR3 length equals 16 residues. The CDR3 here is CASRDNPGLPSGEQYV. CDR3 nucleotide sequence: TGTGCCAGCAGGGACAATCCGGGACTCCCAAGTGGCGAGCAGTACGTC.

V gene TRBV12-3 or TRBV12-4 combines with J gene TRBJ2-1; 12 bases match TRBD2. After removal of 3 bases from V and 9 bases from J, the junction contained 6 bases not matched to a gene. The CDR3 contains 15 residues. CDR3 residues: CASSLASGRVGEQFF. The DNA of the CDR3 is TGTGCCAGCAGTTTGGCTAGCGGGAGGGTCGGTGAGCAGTTCTTC.

This clonotype was counted a few times. V usage is TRBV7-2 and J usage is TRBJ2-1; 11 bases map to TRBD2. This CDR3 has 16 residues. Germline V gene sequence: CDR1 SGHTA, CDR2 FQGNSA. Trimming cost V 3 bases and J 4 bases; bases outside gene matches: 5. CDR3 region: CASSLLAGGTYNEQFF. The DNA for the CDR3 is TGTGCCAGCAGCTTGCTAGCGGGGGGAACGTACAATGAGCAGTTCTTC.

This clonotype was seen more than once but under ten times. This chain links TRBV7-8 with TRBJ1-1, with a possible D match to TRBD1 (5 bases). Trimming cost V 4 bases and J 3 bases, with 12 bases left between them. Germline-derived CDR1 and CDR2 are SGHVS and FQNEAQ. The CDR3 is 14 amino acids. The CDR3 loop is CASSWGTSDTEAFF. The CDR3, as DNA: TGTGCCAGCAGCTGGGGGACCTCGGACACTGAAGCTTTCTTT.

This clonotype was recorded a few times. The rearrangement uses TRBV12-3 or TRBV12-4 and TRBJ1-2; possible D gene TRBD1, 5 bases. The CDR3 has 14 amino acids. Trimming took 10 bases from V and 2 from J, leaving 17 bases between them. In nucleotides, the CDR3 is TGTGCCACCCCACGGGAGCAGGGAAACTATGGCTACACCTTC. Encoded protein: CATPREQGNYGYTF.

The J gene is TRBJ2-2, the V gene TRBV12-5; 13 nucleotides align to TRBD2. The CDR3 spans 18 residues. The trim removed 4 bases at V and 2 bases at J, leaving 7 bases unmatched. Germline-derived CDR1 and CDR2 are LGHNT and FRNRAP. CDR3 coding DNA: TGTGCTAGTGGTTCAGCCGGGACTAGCGGGGTTAACACCGGGGAGCTGTTTTTT. It translates to CASGSAGTSGVNTGELFF.

V is TRBV5-1 and J is TRBJ1-5; possible D gene TRBD1, 5 bases. The CDR3 length is 14 residues. The V gene's germline CDR1 is SGHRS and CDR2 YFSETQ. V gave up 0 bases and J gave up 7 bases, with 11 bases separating them. DNA for the CDR3: TGCGCCAGCAGCTTGGGGGGGGATAACCAGCCCCAGCATTTT. This sequence encodes CASSLGGDNQPQHF.